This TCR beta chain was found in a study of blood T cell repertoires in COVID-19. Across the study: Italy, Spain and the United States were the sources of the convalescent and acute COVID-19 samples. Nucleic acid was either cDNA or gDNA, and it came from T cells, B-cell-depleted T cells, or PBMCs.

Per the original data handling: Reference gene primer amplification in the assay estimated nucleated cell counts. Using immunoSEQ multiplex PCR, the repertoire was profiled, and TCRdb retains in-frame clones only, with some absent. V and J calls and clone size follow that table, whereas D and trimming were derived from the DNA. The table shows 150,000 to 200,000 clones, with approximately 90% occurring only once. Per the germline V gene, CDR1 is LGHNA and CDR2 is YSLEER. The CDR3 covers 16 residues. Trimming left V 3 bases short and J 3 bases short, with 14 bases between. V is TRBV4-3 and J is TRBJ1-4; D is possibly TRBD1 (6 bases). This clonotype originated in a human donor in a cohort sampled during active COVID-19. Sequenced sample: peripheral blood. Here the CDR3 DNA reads TGCGCCAGCAGCCAGGGCCAGGACAGACCTAATGAAAAACTGTTTTTT. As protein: CASSQGQDRPNEKLFF.